The rows below give T cell receptor beta chains drawn from one sample of a study of cytomegalovirus exposure and HLA in healthy donors. Libraries were prepared by immunoSEQ multiplex PCR; TCRdb keeps only in-frame clonotypes and omits some of them. The table includes some 200,000 clones, approximately 70% detected once. The sample consisted of PBMCs. These receptors came from a man in his forties in good health and CMV-seropositive. Each CDR3 is given with its conserved first and last residue. D genes are given only for firm matches. A clone size is listed for some rows: how often the clone was seen (once, few, many), or a class if it is expanded.

.	TRBD2	TRBV5-1	14	TRBJ2-1	CARGLAGGLNEQFF	TGCGCCAGAGGACTAGCGGGGGGGTTGAATGAGCAGTTCTTC
.	.	TRBV6-1	11	TRBJ1-5	CAGGVERPQHF	TGTGCCGGCGGGGTTGAGAGGCCCCAGCATTTT
.	TRBD2	TRBV6-6	16	TRBJ2-2	CAGLGTSGEDTGELFF	TGTGCCGGCCTAGGGACTAGCGGGGAGGACACCGGGGAGCTGTTTTTT
.	.	TRBV5-1	15	TRBJ1-1	CASSLRAEGNTEAFF	TGCGCCAGCAGCTTGAGGGCAGAGGGGAACACTGAAGCTTTCTTT
.	.	TRBV6-5	14	TRBJ1-6	CASRRDRSSSPLHF	TGTGCCAGCAGACGTGACAGGTCATCTTCCCCTCTCCACTTT
few	.	TRBV6-6	13	TRBJ1-2	CASSYRGEGGYTF	TGTGCCAGCAGTTACCGGGGGGAGGGGGGCTACACCTTC
.	.	TRBV7-2	12	TRBJ1-2	CASSLANYGYTF	TGTGCCAGCAGCTTGGCAAACTATGGCTACACCTTC
.	.	TRBV6-6	12	TRBJ1-1	CASSRGHNEAFF	TGTGCCAGCAGCCGGGGACATAATGAAGCTTTCTTT
.	.	TRBV20-1	11	TRBJ2-3	CSAPTGDTQYF	TGCAGTGCTCCGACGGGGGATACGCAGTATTTT
.	TRBD1	TRBV11-2	14	TRBJ1-1	CASSLTGGTTEAFF	TGTGCCAGCAGCCTAACAGGGGGCACCACTGAAGCTTTCTTT
many	TRBD2	TRBV13	17	TRBJ2-7	CASSLRLAGGSSYEQYF	TGTGCCAGCAGCTTACGACTAGCGGGGGGATCCTCCTACGAGCAGTACTTC
.	.	TRBV19	13	TRBJ2-7	CASSILLRDEQYF	TGTGCCAGTAGTATTTTACTCCGAGACGAGCAGTACTTC
.	.	TRBV5-5	14	TRBJ1-1	CASSKTGSRTEAFF	TGTGCCAGCAGTAAAACAGGGTCGAGGACTGAAGCTTTCTTT
.	TRBD2	TRBV7-2	15	TRBJ2-3	CASSSSGGAWDTQYF	TGTGCCAGCAGCTCTAGCGGGGGGGCTTGGGATACGCAGTATTTT
.	TRBD1	TRBV5-6	14	TRBJ2-7	CASSLGTGGYEQYF	TGTGCCAGCAGCTTAGGGACAGGGGGCTACGAGCAGTACTTC
few	.	TRBV6-6	16	TRBJ1-2	CASGAGGAVRDYGYTF	TGTGCCAGTGGGGCCGGGGGTGCGGTGAGGGACTATGGCTACACCTTC
few	.	TRBV5-1	14	TRBJ2-5	CASSISRGRETQYF	TGCGCCAGCAGCATCTCCAGGGGACGGGAGACCCAGTACTTC
once	TRBD1	TRBV10-2	12	TRBJ1-3	CASTGGGNTIYF	TGCGCCAGCACAGGGGGCGGAAACACCATATATTTT
.	TRBD1	TRBV10-3	15	TRBJ2-1	CAITFGTGANNEQFF	TGTGCCATCACCTTCGGGACAGGGGCCAACAATGAGCAGTTCTTC
.	.	TRBV27	13	TRBJ2-1	CASSLGGRNEQFF	TGTGCCAGCAGCCTCGGGGGACGCAATGAGCAGTTCTTC
.	TRBD2	TRBV27	15	TRBJ2-7	CASSGGALLTYEQYF	TGTGCCAGCAGCGGGGGGGCCCTCCTTACCTACGAGCAGTACTTC
few	.	TRBV15	16	TRBJ2-7	CATSRARDISTGEQYF	TGTGCCACCAGCAGAGCTCGGGACATTTCGACGGGCGAGCAGTACTTC
few	.	TRBV15	15	TRBJ2-7	CATSGPRDGAYEQYF	TGTGCCACCAGCGGTCCGCGGGACGGGGCCTACGAGCAGTACTTC
.	.	TRBV11-2	15	TRBJ2-2	CASSLNSGNTGELFF	TGTGCCAGCAGCCTAAACAGCGGGAACACCGGGGAGCTGTTTTTT
once	.	TRBV7-9	14	TRBJ1-2	CASSSIRENYGYTF	TGTGCCAGCAGCTCTATACGGGAAAACTATGGCTACACCTTC
.	TRBD1	TRBV6-4	14	TRBJ1-1	CASSLDRGSTEAFF	TGTGCCAGCAGTTTGGACAGGGGATCCACTGAAGCTTTCTTT
.	.	TRBV29-1	12	TRBJ1-6	CTLEEGNSPLHF	TGCACCCTGGAGGAGGGAAATTCACCCCTCCACTTT
once	TRBD1	TRBV5-1	16	TRBJ2-1	CASSFSPGGAGNEQFF	TGCGCCAGCAGCTTTTCCCCAGGGGGCGCTGGCAATGAGCAGTTCTTC
.	TRBD1	TRBV6-5	16	TRBJ1-2	CASSYNPGQAFYGYTF	TGTGCCAGCAGTTACAACCCCGGACAGGCTTTCTATGGCTACACCTTC
.	.	TRBV9	13	TRBJ1-1	CASSVTGNTEAFF	TGTGCCAGCAGCGTAACAGGCAACACTGAAGCTTTCTTT
.	.	TRBV29-1	19	TRBJ2-5	CSVDEGGGALKLVGETQYF	TGCAGCGTTGATGAAGGTGGGGGGGCCTTAAAATTGGTAGGAGAGACCCAGTACTTC
.	TRBD2	TRBV4-3	16	TRBJ2-7	CASSHSGVAGGYEQYF	TGCGCCAGCAGCCACTCCGGGGTAGCGGGGGGCTACGAGCAGTACTTC
few	TRBD1	TRBV7-6	16	TRBJ2-1	CASSSPDRGFFDEQFF	TGTGCCAGCAGCTCACCGGACAGGGGGTTTTTTGATGAGCAGTTCTTC
.	TRBD1	TRBV10-2	16	TRBJ2-2	CASIRDRGQGTGELFF	TGCGCCAGTATCCGGGACAGGGGGCAGGGTACCGGGGAGCTGTTTTTT
.	.	TRBV10-2	13	TRBJ1-3	CATTGSSGNTIYF	TGCGCCACCACAGGGAGCTCTGGAAACACCATATATTTT
.	TRBD2	TRBV11-2	15	TRBJ2-7	CASSPRRRGDYEQYF	TGTGCCAGCAGCCCACGCCGGCGGGGGGACTACGAGCAGTACTTC
.	TRBD2	TRBV5-6	14	TRBJ2-7	CASTVSGTSGQQYF	TGTGCCAGCACTGTCTCCGGGACTAGCGGCCAGCAGTACTTC
.	.	TRBV5-1	15	TRBJ1-2	CASSLFTDNPYGYTF	TGCGCCAGCAGCTTGTTCACAGATAACCCCTATGGCTACACCTTC
.	TRBD1	TRBV10-1	14	TRBJ2-7	CASSEGGPWDEQYF	TGCGCCAGCAGTGAAGGGGGCCCCTGGGACGAGCAGTACTTC
.	TRBD1	TRBV6-1	15	TRBJ1-4	CASSRDRGTNEKLFF	TGTGCCAGCAGCCGGGACAGGGGTACTAATGAAAAACTGTTTTTT
few	TRBD2	TRBV5-1	16	TRBJ2-7	CASSQVGLAGAYEQYF	TGCGCCAGCAGCCAGGTCGGACTAGCGGGGGCATACGAGCAGTACTTC
.	.	TRBV27	14	TRBJ1-1	CASSLSGRAPEAFF	TGTGCCAGCAGTTTATCAGGGAGGGCCCCTGAAGCTTTCTTT
.	.	TRBV6-5	15	TRBJ2-5	CASSPGTGSLKTQYF	TGTGCCAGCAGTCCCGGGACTGGCTCGTTGAAGACCCAGTACTTC
.	.	TRBV28	14	TRBJ1-5	CASVTGQNNQPQHF	TGTGCCAGCGTCACAGGACAGAACAATCAGCCCCAGCATTTT
.	.	TRBV5-6	13	TRBJ2-7	CASSFGRAYEQYF	TGTGCCAGCAGCTTCGGCAGGGCCTACGAGCAGTACTTC
.	TRBD2	TRBV9	13	TRBJ2-1	CATSGLNDNEQFF	TGTGCCACCTCGGGACTAAACGACAATGAGCAGTTCTTC
.	.	TRBV28	14	TRBJ2-7	CASALALTSYEQYF	TGTGCCAGCGCACTAGCTCTTACTTCCTACGAGCAGTACTTC
.	TRBD2	TRBV4-1	16	TRBJ2-2	CASSPFGTSRPGELFF	TGCGCCAGCAGCCCCTTTGGGACTAGCCGACCCGGGGAGCTGTTTTTT
.	.	TRBV11-2	15	TRBJ2-3	CASTRGRISTDTQYF	TGTGCCAGCACTAGAGGTCGTATATCCACAGATACGCAGTATTTT
.	.	TRBV18	16	TRBJ2-7	CASSPMNAGQSSEQYF	TGTGCCAGCTCACCAATGAACGCCGGACAGTCTTCCGAGCAGTACTTC
.	.	TRBV27	14	TRBJ2-7	CASSLGPPTYEQYF	TGTGCCAGCAGTTTGGGGCCCCCTACCTACGAGCAGTACTTC